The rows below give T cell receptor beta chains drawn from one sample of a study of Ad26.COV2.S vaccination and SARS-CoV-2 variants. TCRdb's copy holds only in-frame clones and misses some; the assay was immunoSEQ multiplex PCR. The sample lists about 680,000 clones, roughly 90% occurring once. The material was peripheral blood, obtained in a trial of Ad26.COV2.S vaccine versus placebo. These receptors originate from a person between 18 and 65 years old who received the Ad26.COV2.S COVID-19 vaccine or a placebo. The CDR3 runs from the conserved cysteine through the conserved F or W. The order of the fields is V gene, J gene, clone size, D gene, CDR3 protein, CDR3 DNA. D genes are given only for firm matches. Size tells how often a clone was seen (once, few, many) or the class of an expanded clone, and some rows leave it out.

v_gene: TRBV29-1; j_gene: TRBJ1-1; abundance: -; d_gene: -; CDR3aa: CSVERAMNTEAFF; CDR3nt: TGCAGCGTTGAGCGAGCGATGAACACTGAAGCTTTCTTT
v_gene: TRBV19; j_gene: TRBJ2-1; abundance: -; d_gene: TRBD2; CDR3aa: CASSMNAGLALNEQFF; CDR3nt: TGTGCCAGTAGTATGAACGCGGGACTAGCGCTCAATGAGCAGTTCTTC
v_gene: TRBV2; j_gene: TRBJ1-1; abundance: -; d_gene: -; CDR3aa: CASSRGRTNTEAFF; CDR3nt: TGTGCCAGCTCCCGGGGCAGGACGAACACTGAAGCTTTCTTT
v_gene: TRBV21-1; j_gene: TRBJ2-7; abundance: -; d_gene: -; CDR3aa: CASRFPPKGSFAGNQGYSYEQYF; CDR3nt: TGTGCCAGCAGATTCCCTCCAAAGGGGAGTTTTGCGGGAAATCAGGGATACTCCTACGAGCAGTACTTC
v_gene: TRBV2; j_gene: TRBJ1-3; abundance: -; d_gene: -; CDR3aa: CASSFQGPLSGNTIYF; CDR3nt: TGTGCCAGCAGCTTCCAAGGGCCTCTCTCTGGAAACACCATATATTTT
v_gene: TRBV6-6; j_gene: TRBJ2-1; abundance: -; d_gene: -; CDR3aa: CASSQDQNEQFF; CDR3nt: TGTGCCAGCAGTCAGGACCAAAATGAGCAGTTCTTC
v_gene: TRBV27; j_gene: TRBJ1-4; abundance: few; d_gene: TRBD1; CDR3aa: CASSSGTGGGKLFF; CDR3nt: TGTGCCAGCAGTTCGGGGACAGGGGGGGGAAAACTGTTTTTT
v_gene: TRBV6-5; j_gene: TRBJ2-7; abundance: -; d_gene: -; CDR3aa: CASSDHYEQYF; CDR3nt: TGTGCCAGCTCGGACCACTACGAGCAGTACTTC
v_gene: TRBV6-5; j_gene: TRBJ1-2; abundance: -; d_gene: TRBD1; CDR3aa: CALSRGQGTYGYTF; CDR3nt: TGTGCCTTATCCCGGGGACAGGGAACCTATGGCTACACCTTC
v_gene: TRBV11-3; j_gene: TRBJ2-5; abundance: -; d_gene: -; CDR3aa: CASSPNRMQETQYF; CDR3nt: TGTGCCAGCAGCCCCAATAGGATGCAAGAGACCCAGTACTTC
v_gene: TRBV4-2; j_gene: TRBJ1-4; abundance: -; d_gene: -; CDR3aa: CASSQGQIRATNEKLFF; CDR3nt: TGTGCCAGCAGCCAAGGACAGATCCGTGCAACTAATGAAAAACTGTTTTTT
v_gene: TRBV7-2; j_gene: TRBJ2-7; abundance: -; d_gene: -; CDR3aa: CASSLPPPEPYEQYF; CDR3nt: TGTGCCAGCAGCTTACCTCCACCAGAACCCTACGAGCAGTACTTC
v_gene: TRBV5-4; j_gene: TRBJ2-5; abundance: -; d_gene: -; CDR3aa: CASSLGPASQETQYF; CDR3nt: TGTGCCAGCAGCCTTGGACCCGCGAGCCAAGAGACCCAGTACTTC
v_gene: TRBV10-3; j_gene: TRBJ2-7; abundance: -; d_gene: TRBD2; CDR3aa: CAISEYREAYEQYF; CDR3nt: TGTGCCATCAGTGAGTATCGGGAGGCCTACGAGCAGTACTTC
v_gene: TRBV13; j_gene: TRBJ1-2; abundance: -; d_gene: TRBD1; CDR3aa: CASSPDRGGSAGYTF; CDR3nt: TGTGCCAGCAGCCCCGACAGGGGAGGGTCTGCTGGCTACACCTTC
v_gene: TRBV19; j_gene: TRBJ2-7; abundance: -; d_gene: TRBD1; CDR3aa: CASRGQGAGEQYF; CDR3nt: TGTGCCAGCCGGGGACAGGGGGCGGGGGAGCAGTACTTC
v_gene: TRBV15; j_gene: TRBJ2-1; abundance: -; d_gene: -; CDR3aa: CATSSPWAQGYNEQFF; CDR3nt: TGTGCCACCAGCAGCCCCTGGGCCCAGGGATACAATGAGCAGTTCTTC
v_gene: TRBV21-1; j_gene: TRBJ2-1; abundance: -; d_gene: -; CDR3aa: CASSKVNGYYNEQFF; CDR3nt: TGTGCCAGCAGCAAAGTTAACGGGTACTACAATGAGCAGTTCTTC
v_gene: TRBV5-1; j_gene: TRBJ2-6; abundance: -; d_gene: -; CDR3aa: CASSLLPPQGIWANVLTF; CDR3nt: TGCGCCAGCAGCCTATTGCCCCCCCAGGGAATTTGGGCCAACGTCCTGACTTTC
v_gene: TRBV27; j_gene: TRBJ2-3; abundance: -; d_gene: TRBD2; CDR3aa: CASSLRREGPTSTDTQYF; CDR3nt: TGTGCCAGCAGTTTAAGGCGGGAGGGCCCAACTAGCACAGATACGCAGTATTTT
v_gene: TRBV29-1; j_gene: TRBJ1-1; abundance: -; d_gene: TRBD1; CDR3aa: CSAPSTGAMNTEAFF; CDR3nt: TGCAGCGCCCCCTCGACAGGGGCCATGAACACTGAAGCTTTCTTT
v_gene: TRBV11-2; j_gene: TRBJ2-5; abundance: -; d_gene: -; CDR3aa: CASSLIRAGEETQYF; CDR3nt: TGTGCCAGCAGCTTAATTAGGGCAGGGGAAGAGACCCAGTACTTC
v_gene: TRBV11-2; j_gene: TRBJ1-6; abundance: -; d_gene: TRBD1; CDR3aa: CASGTGGFRVHF; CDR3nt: TGTGCCAGCGGGACAGGGGGTTTTCGGGTCCACTTT
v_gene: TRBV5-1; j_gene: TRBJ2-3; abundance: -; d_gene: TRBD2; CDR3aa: CASSLFSGGLDTQYF; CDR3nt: TGCGCCAGCAGCTTGTTTAGCGGGGGGTTGGATACGCAGTATTTT
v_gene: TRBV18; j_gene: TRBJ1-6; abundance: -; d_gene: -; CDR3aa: CASSIQLVSPLHF; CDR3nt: TGTGCCAGCTCAATACAGCTTGTTTCACCCCTCCACTTT
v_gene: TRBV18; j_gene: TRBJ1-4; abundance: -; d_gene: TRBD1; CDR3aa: CASSPSIWDSYEKLFF; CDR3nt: TGTGCCAGCTCACCAAGTATTTGGGACAGTTATGAAAAACTGTTTTTT
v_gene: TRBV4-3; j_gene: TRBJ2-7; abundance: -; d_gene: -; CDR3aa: CASSQAFAGDYEQYF; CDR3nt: TGCGCCAGCAGCCAAGCTTTCGCAGGGGACTACGAGCAGTACTTC
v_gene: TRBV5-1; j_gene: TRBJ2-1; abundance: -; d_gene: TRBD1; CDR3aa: CASSPGQGNEQFF; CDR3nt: TGCGCCAGCAGCCCGGGACAGGGCAATGAGCAGTTCTTC
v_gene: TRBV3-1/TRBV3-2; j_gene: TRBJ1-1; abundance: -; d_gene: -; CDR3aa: CASSRQGVTEAFF; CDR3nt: TGTGCCAGCAGCCGCCAGGGAGTAACTGAAGCTTTCTTT
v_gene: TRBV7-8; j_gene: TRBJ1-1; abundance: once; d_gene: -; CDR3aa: CASSLTGPAEAFF; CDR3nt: TGTGCCAGCAGCCTTACAGGGCCGGCTGAAGCTTTCTTT
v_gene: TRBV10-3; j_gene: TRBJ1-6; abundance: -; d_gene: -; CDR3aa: CAISERQGNSPLHF; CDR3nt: TGTGCCATCAGTGAAAGGCAGGGTAATTCACCCCTCCACTTT
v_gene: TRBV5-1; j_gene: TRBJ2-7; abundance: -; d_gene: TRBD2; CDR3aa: CASSLVTSFFREQYF; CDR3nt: TGCGCCAGCAGCTTGGTGACTAGCTTTTTTCGCGAGCAGTACTTC
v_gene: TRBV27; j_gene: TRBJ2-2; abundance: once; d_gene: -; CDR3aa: CASSGVTGELFF; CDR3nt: TGTGCCAGCAGTGGTGTCACCGGGGAGCTGTTTTTT